The 32 T cell receptor beta chains below come from one sample, sequenced in a study of T cells expressing NK-cell markers (dated by TCRdb to the early 2020s). To prepare the library, 5' RACE was applied. Sequencing relied on an Illumina HiSeq 2000. TCRdb reprocessed the reads and assigns one entry to each CDR3 protein sequence, leaving out DNA. The sample's table lists a count of about 540,000 distinct CDR3 sequences. The ten largest clones add up to roughly 3.6% of the sample. The material sequenced was blood T cells: a sorted CD56 or NKG2C T cell subset, CD4+ or CD8+ T cells, or bulk PBMC T cells (not recorded which). These receptors all stem from a man aged 18 to 29 in good health. Donor details come from another sample of the same person, matched by shared clones.

CDR3: CASSYRSGRANEKLFF. The chain uses TRBV5-5 and TRBJ1-4; TCRdb outputs TRBD1, but without DNA this stays unchecked. The length of the CDR3 is 16 residues. CDR1 is SGHKS, CDR2 YYEKEE, per germline (reference sequence).

The chain uses TRBV11-2 and TRBJ1-5; without DNA, the TCRdb call of TRBD1 cannot be checked. The CDR3 totals 13 residues. CDR1 and CDR2 (germline): SGHAT, FQNNGV. The CDR3 loop is CASTEGSNQPQHF.

The chain combines TRBV7-2 with TRBJ2-1; TCRdb proposes TRBD2, but this gene call is untestable without DNA. This CDR3 spans 17 amino acids. Germline assignment: CDR1 SGHTA and CDR2 FQGNSA. The CDR3 loop reads CASSLGAGGRYYNEQFF.

The chain uses TRBV5-1 and TRBJ1-1. The germline CDR1 and CDR2 sequences are SGHRS and YFSETQ. The CDR3 has 17 amino acids. The CDR3 spells CASSLQAWGGMNTEAFF.

The chain uses TRBV18 and TRBJ1-2. The CDR3 totals 14 residues. Per germline, CDR1 KGHSH and CDR2 LQKENI. CDR3 protein: CASSQEDLNYGYTF.

The chain uses TRBV20-1 and TRBJ1-2; the D call from TCRdb, TRBD1, cannot be confirmed without DNA. The CDR3 has 12 amino acids. CDR1 DFQATT and CDR2 SNEGSKA come from the germline V gene (reference sequence). The CDR3 reads CSAMDRADGYTF.

V is TRBV5-1 and J is TRBJ1-5; TCRdb names TRBD1, which stays unverified in the absence of DNA. Germline CDR1 is SGHRS and CDR2 is YFSETQ. The CDR3 is 14 amino acids. The CDR3 is CASSSSEGGQPQHF.

The V call is TRBV12-3 or TRBV12-4, the J call TRBJ2-3; lacking DNA, the TRBD2 call made by TCRdb goes unchecked. The CDR3 runs to 16 residues. CDR3: CASREGTSGRTDTQYF.

This rearrangement joins TRBV6-5 to TRBJ1-1; TCRdb's D call, TRBD1, is unchecked because there is no DNA. CDR1 MNHEY and CDR2 SVGAGI come from the germline V gene. This CDR3 is built from 13 residues. CDR3 in amino acids: CASSYRGRDEAFF.

This chain uses TRBV29-1 with TRBJ2-3; TCRdb lists TRBD1, though no DNA is available to test this call. The CDR3 runs 14 residues. In germline, CDR1 is SQVTM, CDR2 ANQGSEA. The CDR3 reads CSLLIQGVTDTQYF.

This sequence joins TRBV7-7 and TRBJ2-1. Per the germline V gene, CDR1 is SSHAT and CDR2 is FNYEAQ (reference sequence). The CDR3 extends over 14 amino acids. The CDR3 spells CASSPTQHGDEQFF.

The rearrangement uses TRBV2 and TRBJ2-2; TCRdb selects TRBD2, and the lack of DNA leaves this call unchecked. The V gene's germline CDR1 is SNHLY and CDR2 FYNNEI. The CDR3 has 17 residues. CDR3 region: CASCRMGLAGGVGELFF.

CDR3 in amino acids: CASRMPLSNTDTQYF. The chain links TRBV5-1 to TRBJ2-3; TCRdb's assignment of TRBD2 cannot be checked, as there is no DNA. The CDR3 runs to 15 residues. Germline V CDR1 and CDR2: SGHRS, YFSETQ.

The V and J genes are TRBV15 and TRBJ2-7. The CDR3 spans 12 residues. CDR1 and CDR2 from the germline V gene are LNHNV and YYDKDF (reference sequence). The CDR3 sequence is CATSRGRYEQYF.

The chain is built from TRBV4-1 and TRBJ2-1; TCRdb's D call of TRBD1 is untestable without DNA. The CDR3 has 14 residues. CDR1 is MGHRA, CDR2 YSYEKL, per germline. The chain's CDR3 is CASSLSSGAGEQFF.

V is TRBV24-1 and J is TRBJ2-2; TCRdb returns TRBD1, unconfirmable since there is no DNA. The CDR3 runs 17 residues. The V gene's germline CDR1 is KGHDR and CDR2 SFDVKD. The CDR3 loop reads CATSDPPGRSNTGELFF.

The rearrangement joins TRBV20-1 to TRBJ2-1; with no DNA, the TCRdb D assignment of TRBD2 cannot be verified. This CDR3 comprises 17 residues. CDR1 and CDR2 (germline): DFQATT, SNEGSKA (reference sequence). This chain's CDR3 is CSARKVRGLAGVNEQFF.

The V call is TRBV5-1, the J call TRBJ2-3; TCRdb's D call of TRBD2 is untestable without DNA. The germline V gene has CDR1 SGHRS and CDR2 YFSETQ. The CDR3 loop spans 13 amino acids. This CDR3 reads CASSKTRADTQYF.

The V gene is TRBV24-1, the J gene TRBJ2-1; the TRBD1 assignment by TCRdb is unverifiable without DNA. CDR3 length: 16 residues. Germline loops: CDR1 KGHDR, CDR2 SFDVKD. CDR3: CATSDPGQGPHNEQFF.

The CDR3 is CASSSGTSGGKTYNEQFF. The chain carries TRBV12-3 or TRBV12-4 and TRBJ2-1; TCRdb names TRBD2, which stays unverified in the absence of DNA. This CDR3 has 18 amino acids.

The V gene is TRBV15, the J gene TRBJ2-1; TCRdb lists TRBD2, though no DNA is available to test this call. CDR1 is LNHNV, CDR2 YYDKDF, per germline (reference sequence). The CDR3 length is 15 residues. CDR3: CATSPSLAGINEQFF.

The gene calls are TRBV5-1 and TRBJ2-1; without DNA, the TCRdb call of TRBD2 cannot be checked. From germline, CDR1 is SGHRS and CDR2 YFSETQ. The CDR3 covers 16 residues. This CDR3 is CASSFPLAGRGAEQFF.

This chain links TRBV24-1 with TRBJ2-2. This CDR3 contains 14 residues. The germline V gene encodes CDR1 KGHDR and CDR2 SFDVKD. CDR3 loop: CATSEDRAPGELFF.

This chain links TRBV29-1 with TRBJ2-3; TCRdb's D gene call, TRBD1, goes unchecked for lack of DNA. This CDR3 spans 15 amino acids. Germline V gives CDR1 SQVTM, CDR2 ANQGSEA. CDR3: CSVARTGDPTDTQYF.

This chain joins TRBV6-5 and TRBJ2-1; TCRdb returns TRBD2, unconfirmable since there is no DNA. The CDR3 loop spans 16 amino acids. The germline V gene has CDR1 MNHEY and CDR2 SVGAGI. CDR3 loop: CASSYSRLALNNEQFF.

The V call is TRBV5-1, the J call TRBJ2-7; TCRdb designates TRBD2, a call that cannot be tested without DNA. The germline V gene encodes CDR1 SGHRS and CDR2 YFSETQ. The CDR3 spans 12 residues. The CDR3 is CASSLGGIEQYF.

The rearrangement uses TRBV6-2 or TRBV6-3 and TRBJ2-7; the TRBD2 assignment by TCRdb is unverifiable without DNA. This CDR3 has 14 residues. Germline lookup yields CDR1 MNHEY and CDR2 SVGEGT. CDR3 sequence: CASYGTSVSYEQYF.

The rearrangement uses TRBV11-1 and TRBJ1-1; TCRdb reports TRBD1, a call that lacks DNA to check it against. CDR3 size: 14 residues. Germline V CDR1 and CDR2: SGHAT, FQDESV (reference sequence). The CDR3 spells CASSSRRGIPEAFF.

The CDR3: CASSLRDRVSYEQYF. The chain employs TRBV7-2 and TRBJ2-7; the D gene TCRdb calls, TRBD1, cannot be checked with no DNA. CDR3 length: 15 amino acids. Germline V gene lookup returns CDR1 SGHTA and CDR2 FQGNSA.

The J gene is TRBJ2-1, the V gene TRBV28. CDR1 and CDR2 from the germline V gene are MDHEN and SYDVKM. The CDR3 is 16 amino acids. The CDR3 spells CASRPAFRESYNEQFF. Drawing the rest from reference TRBV28 and TRBJ2-1, the complete variable domain is DVKVTQSSRYLVKRTGEKVFLECVQDMDHENMFWYRQDPGLGLRLIYFSYDVKMKEKGDIPEGYSVSREKKERFSLILESASTNQTSMYLCASRPAFRESYNEQFFGPGTRLTVL.

The V and J genes are TRBV27 and TRBJ2-1; TCRdb calls TRBD2, which cannot be checked without DNA. Germline CDR1 reads MNHEY; CDR2 reads SMNVEV (reference sequence). This CDR3 has 14 residues. Here the CDR3 reads CASSLVGTSELKFF.

This chain connects TRBV28 to TRBJ2-7. CDR1 MDHEN and CDR2 SYDVKM come from the germline V gene. The CDR3 has 11 residues. Here the CDR3 reads CASRASYEQYF. The entire variable domain, with the rest obtained from reference TRBV28 and TRBJ2-7, is as follows: DVKVTQSSRYLVKRTGEKVFLECVQDMDHENMFWYRQDPGLGLRLIYFSYDVKMKEKGDIPEGYSVSREKKERFSLILESASTNQTSMYLCASRASYEQYFGPGTRLTVT.